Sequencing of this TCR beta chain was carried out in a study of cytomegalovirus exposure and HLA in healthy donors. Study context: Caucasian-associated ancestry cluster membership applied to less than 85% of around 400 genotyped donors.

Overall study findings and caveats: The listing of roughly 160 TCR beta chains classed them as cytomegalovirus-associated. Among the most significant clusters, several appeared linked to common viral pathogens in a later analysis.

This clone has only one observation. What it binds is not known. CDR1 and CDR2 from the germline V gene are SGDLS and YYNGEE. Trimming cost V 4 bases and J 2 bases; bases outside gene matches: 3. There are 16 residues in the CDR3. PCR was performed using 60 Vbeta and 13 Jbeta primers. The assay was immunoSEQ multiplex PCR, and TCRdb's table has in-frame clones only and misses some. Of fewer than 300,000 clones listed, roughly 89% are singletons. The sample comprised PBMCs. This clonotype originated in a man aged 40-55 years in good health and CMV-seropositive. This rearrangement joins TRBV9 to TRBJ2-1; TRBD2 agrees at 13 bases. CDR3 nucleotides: TGTGCCAGCAGCTCGGGACTAGCGGGGACCTACAATGAGCAGTTCTTC. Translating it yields CASSSGLAGTYNEQFF.